The 11 T cell receptor beta chains presented below share a single source sample, sequenced in a study of patients and donors after allogeneic stem cell transplantation. TCRdb ran MiXCR on the RT-PCR reads and lists one entry per CDR3 protein. This sample carries about 230,000 distinct CDR3 sequences, roughly 15% of them seen once, and the ten largest clones take roughly 10%. Sequenced sample: blood, either unsorted or a sorted T cell fraction (not recorded which). Source of these receptors: a human donor who was either an allogeneic HSCT recipient or a stem cell or donor lymphocyte infusion donor (not recorded which). It is not recorded whose cells these are; they may come from a transplant donor.

Only one count was recorded for this clonotype. At one end the junction does not follow the germline gene, possibly because of a read error. The chain employs TRBV3-1 and TRBJ1-4; D uncertain. Germline assignment: CDR1 LGHDT and CDR2 YNNKEL (reference sequence). The length of the CDR3 is 14 residues. CDR3 amino acids: CANSTKRGSGKLFF. The CDR3 coding sequence is TGTGCCAACAGCACCAAGAGAGGGTCTGGAAAACTGTTTTTT.

The chain combines TRBV20-1 with TRBJ2-3; 11 bases are a match to TRBD1. CDR3 length equals 16 residues. Germline V gene sequence: CDR1 DFQATT, CDR2 SNEGSKA (reference sequence). With V trimmed by 5 bases and J by 2 bases, 9 bases remained unmatched. The CDR3 region is CSAGTGTGGHTDTQYF. CDR3 DNA sequence: TGCAGTGCTGGCACCGGGACAGGGGGACACACAGATACGCAGTATTTT.

This sequence joins TRBV20-1 and TRBJ1-5; D is uncertain. Germline loops: CDR1 DFQATT, CDR2 SNEGSKA (reference sequence). The CDR3 spans 12 residues. Deletions cut 1 base from V and 5 bases from J, with 6 bases between. CDR3 sequence: CSARGNDQPQHF. The CDR3 nucleotides are TGCAGTGCTAGAGGGAACGATCAGCCCCAGCATTTT.

The sample holds a few counts of this clonotype. The chain couples TRBV5-1 to TRBJ1-3; 7 nucleotides align to TRBD1. The CDR3 is made up of 19 amino acids. CDR1 SGHRS and CDR2 YFSETQ come from the germline V gene. Germline trimming cut 0 bases from V and 4 bases from J; bases unmatched to any gene: 16. The CDR3: CASSLVPTRTRGLGNTIYF. Written as DNA, the CDR3 is TGCGCCAGCAGCTTGGTACCAACTAGAACAAGGGGGCTCGGAAACACCATATATTTT.

There are a few counts of this clonotype. The chain carries TRBV7-3 and TRBJ1-3; D remains ambiguous. Trimming removed 2 bases at V and 4 bases at J, with 9 bases between. The CDR3 has 14 amino acids. Germline V gene data show CDR1 as SGHTA and CDR2 as FQGTGA. In DNA, the CDR3 is TGTGCCAGCAGCTTACCCGGGGAGGGAAACACCATATATTTT. Its protein is CASSLPGEGNTIYF. Supplemented by reference TRBV7-3 and TRBJ1-3, the full variable domain reads GAGVSQTPSNKVTEKGKYVELRCDPISGHTALYWYRQSLGQGPEFLIYFQGTGAADDSGLPNDRFFAVRPEGSVSTLKIQRTERGDSAVYLCASSLPGEGNTIYFGEGSWLTVV.

The chain recombines TRBV20-1 with TRBJ2-7; D might be TRBD1 (5 bases). The CDR3 length is 13 residues. Germline assignment: CDR1 DFQATT and CDR2 SNEGSKA (reference sequence). V was shortened by 4 bases and J by 6 bases, with 16 bases between the two germline ends. The CDR3 region is CSATSPGKGEQYF. The CDR3 DNA is TGCAGTGCTACCAGCCCAGGGAAGGGCGAGCAGTACTTC.

In this sample, this clonotype turned up many times. The J gene is TRBJ1-6, the V gene TRBV19; 9 bases match TRBD1. CDR1 LNHDA and CDR2 SQIVND come from the germline V gene (reference sequence). The CDR3 runs to 17 residues. After removal of 5 bases from V and 6 bases from J, the junction contained 11 bases not matched to a gene. Written as DNA, the CDR3 is TGTGCCAGTAGTCTACTACAGGGGGCGTCGGGTAATTCACCCCTCCACTTT. It is translated as CASSLLQGASGNSPLHF.

This clonotype was detected ten times or more. V gene TRBV20-1 combines with J gene TRBJ1-2, with 9 bases that match TRBD1. Germline CDR1 DFQATT, CDR2 SNEGSKA (reference sequence). V gave up 5 bases and J gave up 2 bases; unmatched junction bases: 3. The CDR3 covers 13 residues. The CDR3 sequence: CSAVQGANYGYTF. CDR3 coding DNA: TGCAGTGCTGTACAGGGGGCCAACTATGGCTACACCTTC.

The V gene is TRBV6-1, the J gene TRBJ1-1, with D maybe TRBD1 (6 bases). This CDR3 comprises 13 residues. Trimming cost V 6 bases and J 5 bases, with 13 bases left between them. Germline CDR1 reads MNHNS; CDR2 reads SASEGT. CDR3 bases: TGTGCCAGCAGACGAAACAGGGAGACTGAAGCTTTCTTT. Translated: CASRRNRETEAFF.

This clonotype has at least ten counts. This CDR3 reads CASSQEGDPRIYEQYF. The CDR3 bases are TGCGCCAGCAGCCAAGAGGGAGACCCCAGGATCTACGAGCAGTACTTC. The V gene is TRBV4-3, the J gene TRBJ2-7; D is possibly TRBD2 (5 bases). The V gene lost 0 bases and the J gene lost 3 bases, with 15 bases spanning the gap. Germline V CDR1 and CDR2: LGHNA, YSLEER. The CDR3 runs to 16 residues.

This clonotype was seen a few times. The J gene is TRBJ2-7, the V gene TRBV5-1, with 7 bases aligning to TRBD1. Germline CDR1 reads SGHRS; CDR2 reads YFSETQ. The CDR3 runs to 15 residues. V was pared by 4 bases and J by 1 base, with 8 bases of the junction left unmatched. The chain's CDR3 is CASSQEPGQSYEQYF. The CDR3 DNA is TGCGCCAGCAGCCAAGAACCGGGACAGTCCTACGAGCAGTACTTC. Full variable domain (rest looked up from reference TRBV5-1 and TRBJ2-7): KAGVTQTPRYLIKTRGQQVTLSCSPISGHRSVSWYQQTPGQGLQFLFEYFSETQRNKGNFPGRFSGRQFSNSRSEMNVSTLELGDSALYLCASSQEPGQSYEQYFGPGTRLTVT.